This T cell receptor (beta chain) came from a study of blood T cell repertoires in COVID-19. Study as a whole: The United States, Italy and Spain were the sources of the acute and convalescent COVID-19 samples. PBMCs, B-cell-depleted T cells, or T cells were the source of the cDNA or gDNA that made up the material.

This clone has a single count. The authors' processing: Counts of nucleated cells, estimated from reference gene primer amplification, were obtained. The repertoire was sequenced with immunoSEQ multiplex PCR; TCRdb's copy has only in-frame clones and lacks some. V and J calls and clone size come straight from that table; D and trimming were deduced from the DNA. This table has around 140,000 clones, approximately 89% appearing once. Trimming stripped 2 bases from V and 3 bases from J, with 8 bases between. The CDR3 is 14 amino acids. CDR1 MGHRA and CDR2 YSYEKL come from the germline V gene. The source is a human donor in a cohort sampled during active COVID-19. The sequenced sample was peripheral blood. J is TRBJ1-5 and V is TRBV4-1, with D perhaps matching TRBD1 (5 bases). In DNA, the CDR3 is TGCGCCAGCAGCCAAACAGGACCCAATCAGCCCCAGCATTTT. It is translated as CASSQTGPNQPQHF.